This T cell receptor beta chain was sequenced for a study of blood T cell repertoires in COVID-19 (dated by TCRdb to about 2020). With regard to the full study: Samples covering the acute and convalescent phases of COVID-19 were provided by collaborators in the United States, Italy and Spain. The dataset comprised deeply sampled blood TCRbeta repertoires from subjects exposed to, actively infected with, or recovered from COVID-19. Sample metadata almost always included a de-identified subject ID, COVID-19 status, age in years and sex. The repertoires were released in a freely available public database intended as a resource for research on the immune response to SARS-CoV-2. HLA class I and class II types, where available, came from metadata supplied by the sample provider rather than from assay-based typing. The samples were drawn from two sources: the first 160 participants of the ongoing ImmuneRACE study, and 1,200 or so subjects contributed by 6 global collaborators. The material from the prospective study consisted of cDNA or gDNA derived from T cells, B-cell-depleted T cells, or PBMCs.

TCRbeta CDR3 regions were amplified from genomic DNA by means of the immunoSEQ Assay, a bias-controlled multiplex PCR. For the original study's pipeline: The number of nucleated cells in each sample was estimated by amplification of reference gene primers within the assay. Sequence reads were collapsed and filtered to measure the absolute abundance of every unique TCRbeta CDR3 rearrangement. Productive Simpson clonality was computed per sample as the square root of Simpson's diversity index over productive rearrangements. TCRdb stores this immuneACCESS table with in-frame sequences only. Part of the clones is absent; in the studies checked, under half of the shortfall reflects unresolved V genes, and no reason is known for the rest. V and J calls and clone size follow that table, whereas D and trimming were derived from the DNA. Recorded for this sample are approximately 96,000 clones; around nine tenths of them occurred a single time. The ten most abundant clones make up around 3.9% of the sample.

Broader findings and caveats from the paper: Clinical and demographic metadata were provided uncurated, with the amount varying by source and participant.

One collaborating source in Seattle enrolled patients during active infection and followed them longitudinally through the course of disease. Each collaborating institution followed its own protocols to collect whole blood in K2EDTA tubes. Collaborator samples were shipped for TCRbeta analysis as frozen whole blood, isolated PBMCs, or DNA extracted from either sample type. Concerning this clone itself: Its recognized antigen is unknown. Base qualities are not recorded, but no much larger clone differs from it by a single base.

This TCR was sampled from a human donor with COVID-19, enrolled during active disease. The donor label of this sample is uncertain. The sequenced material came from peripheral blood.

At the DNA level, the sequence is TGTGCCAGCAGTTTGGCTAGCGGACGCGGGGAGCTGTTTTTT. Its coded protein is CASSLASGRGELFF. Rearrangement joined TRBV28 to TRBJ2-2; 7 of the junction bases match TRBD2. Compared with germline, V lacks 3 bases and J lacks 7 bases; bases without a gene match: 5. For CDR1 and CDR2, the germline V gene lists MDHEN and SYDVKM. The CDR3 spans 14 residues, from the cysteine through the phenylalanine. Here the CDR3 DNA is all that survives: 42 bases in frame from base 1.